These 2 T cell receptor beta chains were all obtained from the same sample, sequenced in a study of T cell repertoires in cytomegalovirus infection. TCRdb re-analysed the reads in MiXCR, keeping a single row per CDR3 protein. The table lists over 150,000 distinct CDR3 sequences, about a sixth of them singletons. Sequencing was carried out using CD8+ T cells from PBMCs. Receptor source: a human donor in good health (CMV status not recorded). Some clones in this sample may be carry-over from other donors' samples.

This clonotype occurred a few times. An end of the junction does not agree with germline; a read error may underlie this. This rearrangement joins TRBV29-1 to TRBJ1-2; TRBD1 matches at 8 bases. The germline CDR1 and CDR2 sequences are SQVTM and ANQGSEA. This CDR3 has 16 amino acids. The CDR3 DNA reads TGCAGCGTTGAAGATAGGAGAAAAACAGGGGGGTATGGCTACACGTTC. Translation: CSVEDRRKTGGYGYTF.

This clonotype came up a few times. The V call is TRBV6-2 or TRBV6-3, the J call TRBJ2-7; D gene unclear. Germline assignment: CDR1 MNHEY and CDR2 SVGEGT. The CDR3 contains 15 residues. Between the trimmed V and J ends, which lost 0 bases and 1 base, there was a span of 10 bases. The CDR3 bases are TGTGCCAGCAGTTACTCCCTCGGACCTTCCTACGAGCAGTACTTC. Its translation: CASSYSLGPSYEQYF.